This T cell receptor (beta chain) comes out of a study of T-cell memory formation after mild COVID-19. The V gene's germline CDR1 is SGHRS and CDR2 YFSETQ. This CDR3 spans 15 amino acids. V gave up 7 bases and J gave up 6 bases; unmatched junction bases: 13. TCRdb reprocessed the 5' RACE reads with MiXCR, giving one entry per CDR3 protein. Altogether 100,000 to 120,000 distinct CDR3 sequences are present, 15% to 20% being singletons, with the ten largest covering around 5.1%. The TCR was taken from a man between 18 and 29 years old who had mild COVID-19 (a few samples of this study predate the infection). Cell type and time point are not known. The chain uses TRBV5-1 and TRBJ2-3, with 8 bases fitting TRBD2. Specimen: PBMCs or a T cell subset sorted from them (not recorded which). The CDR3 reads CASSWSAGGSDTQYF. The CDR3 DNA is TGCGCCAGCTCTTGGTCCGCGGGGGGCTCGGATACGCAGTATTTT.